This T cell receptor (beta chain) appears in the sequencing data of a study of response to subunit inactivated influenza vaccine. Regarding the study as a whole: New T cells are recruited in small numbers by each seasonal influenza vaccination, according to the authors' suggestion.

Each CDR3 protein is one row after TCRdb ran MiXCR on the RT-PCR reads. The profile shows 650,000 to 800,000 distinct CDR3 sequences, 18% of them singletons. This clonotype was seen only a few times. What it binds is unknown. The source material was PBMCs from blood, sampled more than 4 days after vaccination. The receptor's source is a man over 45 who received an inactivated influenza vaccine.

CDR3 sequence reads: CADGGSNSPLHF. The CDR3 DNA reads TGTGCCGATGGGGGCAGTAATTCACCCCTCCACTTT. The chain joins TRBV5-4 to TRBJ1-6, with D possibly being TRBD1 (6 bases). Trimming removed 10 bases from V and 6 bases from J, with 11 bases in between. Germline V gene lookup returns CDR1 SGHNT and CDR2 YYREEE (reference sequence). This CDR3 contains 12 residues.